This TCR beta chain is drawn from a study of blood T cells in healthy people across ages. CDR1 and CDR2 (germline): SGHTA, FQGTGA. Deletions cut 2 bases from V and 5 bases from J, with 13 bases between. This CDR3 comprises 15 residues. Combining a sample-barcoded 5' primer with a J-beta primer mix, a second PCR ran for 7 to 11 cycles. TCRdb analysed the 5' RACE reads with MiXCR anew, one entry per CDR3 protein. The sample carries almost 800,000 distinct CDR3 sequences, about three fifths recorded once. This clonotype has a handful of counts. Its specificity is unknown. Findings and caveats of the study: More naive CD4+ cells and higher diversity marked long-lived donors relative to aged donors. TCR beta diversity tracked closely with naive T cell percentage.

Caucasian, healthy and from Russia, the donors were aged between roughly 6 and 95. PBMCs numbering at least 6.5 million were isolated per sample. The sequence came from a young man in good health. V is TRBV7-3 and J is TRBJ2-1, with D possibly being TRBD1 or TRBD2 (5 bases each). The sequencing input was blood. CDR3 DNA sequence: TGTGCCAGCAGCTTATGGGTGGGGGTAGACAATGAGCAGTTCTTC. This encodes CASSLWVGVDNEQFF.